This T cell receptor beta chain was sequenced in a study of tumor-infiltrating lymphocytes in localized non-small cell lung cancer (dated by TCRdb to the early 2020s). For the study in its entirety: The cohort included patients whose samples were collected after neoadjuvant chemotherapy, as well as both smokers and never-smokers and several histologies. The paired tumor versus uninvolved lung comparison of immunoSEQ T-cell fraction included about 54 patients. Each patient provided resected tumor tissue plus uninvolved lung tissue from the same patient, with the uninvolved lung tissue described as non-adjacent to the tumor. The overall ICON cohort was composed of around 150 surgical patients with localized non-small cell lung cancer whose tumors were resected. TCR sequencing was one of several integrated assays, alongside flow cytometry, multiplex immunofluorescence, RNA-seq, exome sequencing and proteomics, applied to the same patients.

ICON enrollment began in early 2016, and the last patient was enrolled in late 2018. Fresh tumor and matched uninvolved tissue for in-depth immune analyses, including TCR sequencing, were collected from a subcohort of around 80 patients. DNA isolated from bulk tissue, without cell sorting, was used for TCR sequencing. For CDR1 and CDR2, the germline V gene lists KGHSH and LQKENI. Trimming removed 2 bases from V and 0 bases from J; the gene matches leave 2 bases unexplained. The CDR3 starts with the cysteine, ends with the phenylalanine, and has 15 residues. Solely the CDR3 DNA is kept, with 45 bases framed from the first base. General conclusions and limits of the study: Recurrence-free survival showed no association with tumor T-cell fraction from TCR sequencing (p = 0.61). Different pieces of the same tissue were used for different assays, so technical variation could not be separated from intratumor heterogeneity. Since assay coverage differed from patient to patient depending on how much tissue was available, TCR sequencing was done for only a subset of the cohort. The TCR-derived T-cell fraction showed no difference between the flow cytometry-defined immunotypes IM1 (good prognosis) and IM2 (poor prognosis). Higher T cell infiltration in tumors than in uninvolved lung tissue was supported by TCRbeta sequencing, consistent with immunofluorescence CD3 counts.

A word on this clone: No cognate antigen has been identified for it. No base qualities exist here, and no much larger clone lies one base off it.

The T-cell fraction in tumor and uninvolved lung tissue was provided by TCR sequencing with the immunoSEQ assay. The study's own analysis went as follows. For survival analysis, patients were divided into high (upper tertile) and low (lower two tertiles) T-cell fraction groups, which were compared by log-rank test. A signed-rank test was used to test paired tumor versus uninvolved lung differences in T-cell fraction. Here the immuneACCESS table is served through TCRdb, limited to in-frame sequences with V and J called. Missing clones are a known gap in these copies; in checked studies unresolved V genes cover under half, and the rest lacks a known reason. V and J calls plus clone size are reproduced from that table; the DNA served to infer D and trimming. A total of about 29,000 clones appear in this sample, approximately 83% of them only once. The leading ten clones occupy over 2% of the sample.

The sequence was obtained from a human donor with non-small cell lung cancer. Sequenced: lung tumor tissue. The chain links TRBV18 with TRBJ2-7; 9 bases in the middle match TRBD1. DNA sequence: TGTGCCAGCTCACCAGGGACAGGGAGCTCCTACGAGCAGTACTTC. This is translated as CASSPGTGSSYEQYF.